Following are 30 T cell receptor beta chains from one sample sequenced in a study of cytomegalovirus exposure and HLA in healthy donors (dated by TCRdb to the late 2010s). Library preparation used the immunoSEQ multiplex PCR assay. The multiplex PCR relied on a mix of 60 forward primers for TCR Vbeta segments and 13 reverse primers for TCR Jbeta segments. The table was pulled from immuneACCESS by TCRdb, which kept in-frame rearrangements only. Such tables lose some clones; where checked, under half of the loss comes from unresolved V genes, and the rest has no known cause. This sample holds more than 150,000 clones; roughly 88% were observed only once. Under 1.5% of the sample comes from the top ten. The source material was PBMCs. The receptors derive from a girl aged 2-10 years in good health and CMV-seropositive.

This clone has only one observation. A read error may account for a junction end that differs from germline. This CDR3 is also generated by other DNA sequences in the sample. CDR3 residues: CASSLDPGQGVYGYTF. DNA for the CDR3: TGCGCCAGCAGCTTAGATCCCGGACAGGGGGTCTATGGCTACACCTTC. The rearrangement uses TRBV11-2 and TRBJ1-2; 10 nucleotides align to TRBD1. The length of the CDR3 is 16 residues. Germline V CDR1 and CDR2: SGHAT, FQNNGV.

The gene calls are TRBV11-3 and TRBJ1-1, with TRBD1 matching 10 bases. The CDR3 extends over 14 amino acids. Germline trimming cut 0 bases from V and 8 bases from J; bases unmatched to any gene: 3. Germline assignment: CDR1 SGHNT and CDR2 YENEEA. The CDR3 DNA follows: TGTGCCAGCAGCTTAGAAACGGGACAGGGGGAAGCTTTCTTT. Amino acid sequence: CASSLETGQGEAFF.

This chain uses TRBV5-1 with TRBJ1-1, with D possibly TRBD1 on 6 matching bases. CDR3 length equals 12 residues. Per the germline V gene, CDR1 is SGHRS and CDR2 is YFSETQ. V was cut by 3 bases and J by 8 bases, with 11 bases left in between. CDR3 region: CASSYAGTEAFF. In DNA, the CDR3 is TGCGCCAGCAGCTACGCCGGGACAGAAGCTTTCTTT.

This rearrangement joins TRBV7-2 to TRBJ1-6, with D possibly matching TRBD1 (6 bases). The germline CDR1 and CDR2 sequences are SGHTA and FQGNSA. V lost 4 bases to trimming and J lost 11 bases, with 15 bases between them. CDR3 length equals 14 residues. The CDR3 here is CASSSRQAGTPLHF. In DNA, the CDR3 is TGTGCCAGCAGCTCCCGACAGGCAGGAACACCCCTCCACTTT.

The CDR3 loop reads CASAEGPTSYEQYF. Written as DNA, the CDR3 is TGTGCCAGCGCGGAGGGCCCAACGTCCTACGAGCAGTACTTC. The genes are TRBV6-1 and TRBJ2-7, with D maybe TRBD2 (6 bases). This CDR3 comprises 14 residues. The germline CDR1 and CDR2 sequences are MNHNS and SASEGT. V lost 8 bases, J lost 1 base, and 15 bases lay in between.

Turning to this clone: Compared with germline, one end of the junction differs, possibly owing to a read error. The gene calls are TRBV7-9 and TRBJ1-2; TRBD1 aligns across 8 bases. Germline V gives CDR1 SEHNR, CDR2 FQNEAQ (reference sequence). The CDR3 runs 16 residues. DNA for the CDR3: TGTTCCAGCAGCTCCGTTCTGGCAGGGGGCACTTTTGGCTACACCTTC. Amino acids: CSSSSVLAGGTFGYTF.

The gene calls are TRBV30 and TRBJ2-2, with 8 bases matching TRBD1. Germline V gene data show CDR1 as GTSNPN and CDR2 as SVGIG (reference sequence). This CDR3 region has 15 residues. The J segment lost 3 bases and the V segment lost 4 bases, leaving 7 bases of the junction unmatched. The CDR3 spells CAWKRGQDYTGELFF. CDR3 sequence (DNA): TGTGCCTGGAAGAGGGGACAGGACTACACCGGGGAGCTGTTTTTT.

The chain has TRBV4-1 and TRBJ1-2; D call uncertain. Germline values: CDR1 MGHRA, CDR2 YSYEKL. This CDR3 comprises 13 residues. Trimming shortened V by 5 bases and J by 8 bases, and 15 bases separated the two germline ends. The CDR3 coding sequence is TGCGCCAGCAGCGAGGGCGACGGGAGAGGCTACACCTTC. As protein: CASSEGDGRGYTF.

The V and J genes are TRBV7-8 and TRBJ2-1, with D tentatively TRBD2 (6 bases). The CDR3 covers 14 residues. Deletions cut 7 bases from V and 6 bases from J, with 16 bases between. The germline CDR1 and CDR2 sequences are SGHVS and FQNEAQ. In nucleotides, the CDR3 is TGTGCCAGCAACAACCCCGGGAGAGGCAATGAGCAGTTCTTC. Its translation: CASNNPGRGNEQFF. The whole variable domain, filled in from reference TRBV7-8 and TRBJ2-1, reads GAGVSQSPRYKVAKRGQDVALRCDPISGHVSLFWYQQALGQGPEFLTYFQNEAQLDKSGLPSDRFFAERPEGSVSTLKIQRTQQEDSAVYLCASNNPGRGNEQFFGPGTRLTVL.

The chain uses TRBV28 and TRBJ2-7; weak D call: TRBD1 (5 bases). The length of the CDR3 is 17 residues. Germline CDR1 and CDR2: MDHEN and SYDVKM. V lost 4 bases to trimming and J lost 0 bases, with 19 bases between them. The CDR3 DNA is TGTGCCAGCAGTTCATCATATCGGCGACAGAGCTCCTACGAGCAGTACTTC. This sequence encodes CASSSSYRRQSSYEQYF.

This clone has just a few counts. V and J are TRBV30 and TRBJ2-4; 10 positions agree with TRBD2. There are 15 residues in the CDR3. The junction had 6 bases not matched to a gene; V was cut back by 1 base and J by 6 bases. CDR1 GTSNPN and CDR2 SVGIG come from the germline V gene (reference sequence). DNA of the CDR3: TGTGCCTGGAGTGAGGGGATAGCGGGAGGAAACATTCAGTACTTC. This translates into CAWSEGIAGGNIQYF.

The V gene is TRBV4-1, the J gene TRBJ1-6; the match to TRBD1 covers 7 bases. From germline, CDR1 is MGHRA and CDR2 YSYEKL. The CDR3 is made up of 16 amino acids. V lost 2 bases to trimming and J lost 11 bases; unmatched junction nucleotides: 12. DNA of the CDR3: TGCGCCAGCAGCCAAATACAGGGGTGGCTTACGACACCCCTCCACTTT. It specifies CASSQIQGWLTTPLHF.

V is TRBV6-4 and J is TRBJ2-2; D might be TRBD2 (7 bases). In germline, CDR1 is MRHNA, CDR2 SNTAGT. The CDR3 runs 18 residues. The V end was cut by 2 bases, the J end by 4 bases, with 20 bases between. The CDR3: CASSDTQYHREGTGELFF. The CDR3 region has the DNA TGTGCCAGCAGTGACACCCAATATCACAGGGAGGGCACCGGGGAGCTGTTTTTT.

This clone was picked up one time. The chain is built from TRBV9 and TRBJ1-2; the D gene is possibly TRBD1 (5 bases). V was trimmed by 3 bases and J by 4 bases, leaving 13 bases between them. The CDR3 runs to 14 residues. Germline V gene data show CDR1 as SGDLS and CDR2 as YYNGEE. The CDR3, as DNA: TGTGCCAGCAGCGGCTACAGGATACGCTATGGCTACACCTTC. The encoded protein is CASSGYRIRYGYTF.

V gene TRBV7-2 combines with J gene TRBJ2-3; D remains ambiguous. Per germline, CDR1 SGHTA and CDR2 FQGNSA. Trimming took 5 bases from V and 7 from J, leaving 13 bases between them. The length of the CDR3 is 13 residues. The CDR3 DNA sequence: TGTGCCAGCAGCGTCCTAGTGTCAAATACGCAGTATTTT. It translates to CASSVLVSNTQYF.

This chain links TRBV14 with TRBJ2-3, with 8 bases matching TRBD2. V dropped 4 bases and J dropped 5; count of bases not matched to a gene: 11. CDR3 length equals 16 residues. The germline gives CDR1 SGHDN, CDR2 FVKESK. CDR3 DNA: TGTGCCAGCAGCCTGAGACCGGGACTAGTTATAGATACGCAGTATTTT. Protein: CASSLRPGLVIDTQYF.

The chain has TRBV4-1 and TRBJ2-3; a weak D match, TRBD2 (5 bases). Trimming left V 0 bases short and J 0 bases short, with 16 bases between. The CDR3 covers 18 residues. CDR1 MGHRA and CDR2 YSYEKL come from the germline V gene. CDR3 region: CASSQETPTRGSTDTQYF. In nucleotides, the CDR3 is TGCGCCAGCAGCCAAGAGACACCAACCCGCGGGAGCACAGATACGCAGTATTTT.

The chain is built from TRBV11-2 and TRBJ2-4, with D possibly matching TRBD1 (5 bases). The CDR3 length is 16 residues. In germline, CDR1 is SGHAT, CDR2 FQNNGV. V was cut by 3 bases and J by 0 bases, with 12 bases left in between. In DNA, the CDR3 is TGTGCCAGCAGCTTGGGCCCCACAGGAGCCAAAAACATTCAGTACTTC. Protein sequence: CASSLGPTGAKNIQYF.

This clone was seen a single time. The chain is built from TRBV6-4 and TRBJ1-2; unclear D gene. The CDR3 totals 15 residues. From germline, CDR1 is MRHNA and CDR2 SNTAGT. Trimming stripped 0 bases from V and 6 bases from J, with 14 bases between. CDR3: CASSDSSGNADGYTF. CDR3 DNA sequence: TGTGCCAGCAGTGACTCGAGCGGGAACGCGGATGGCTACACCTTC.

Comment on this clone: The CDR3 end shows no conserved phenylalanine or tryptophan, and so a read error is likely. V gene TRBV28 combines with J gene TRBJ1-1; no reliable D call. Germline V gene data show CDR1 as MDHEN and CDR2 as SYDVKM. The V and J ends lost 3 bases and 1 base respectively, with 6 bases between them. This CDR3 contains 13 residues. Here the CDR3 DNA reads TGTGCCAGCAGTTTTAACAGGAACACTGAAGCTTTCGTT. Translating it yields CASSFNRNTEAFV.

The chain carries TRBV6-1 and TRBJ2-5, with a possible D match to TRBD1 (5 bases). The CDR3 is 13 amino acids. CDR1 and CDR2 from the germline V gene are MNHNS and SASEGT. V shed 5 bases and J shed 5 bases, with 12 bases lying between them. The CDR3 DNA follows: TGTGCCAGCAGTAGGGGTCTCAGGGAGACCCAGTACTTC. This translates into CASSRGLRETQYF.

The chain carries TRBV6-1 and TRBJ2-1; D gene uncertain. The V end lost 0 bases, the J end lost 7 bases, and 10 bases lay between the germline ends. Per the germline V gene, CDR1 is MNHNS and CDR2 is SASEGT. The CDR3 sequence is 14 residues long. The CDR3 sequence: CASSEAVLRNEQFF. The CDR3 bases are TGTGCCAGCAGTGAAGCAGTCCTTCGGAATGAGCAGTTCTTC.

The rearrangement uses TRBV14 and TRBJ2-1, with D possibly TRBD2 on 6 matching bases. Trimming stripped 0 bases from V and 2 bases from J, with 23 bases between. The germline V gene encodes CDR1 SGHDN and CDR2 FVKESK. This CDR3 is 20 amino acids long. The CDR3 nucleotides read TGTGCCAGCAGCCAAGAATCGGGCCCCCTATGGCGGGGACCCTACAATGAGCAGTTCTTC. This sequence encodes CASSQESGPLWRGPYNEQFF.

The chain uses TRBV27 and TRBJ2-7; D may be TRBD1 (6 bases). The CDR3 covers 15 residues. Between the trimmed V and J ends, which lost 6 bases and 4 bases, there was a span of 19 bases. Germline lookup yields CDR1 MNHEY and CDR2 SMNVEV (reference sequence). The CDR3 is CASRPSGQWTYEQYF. CDR3 bases: TGTGCCAGCAGGCCCTCCGGACAGTGGACGTACGAGCAGTACTTC.

J is TRBJ2-1 and V is TRBV9; 14 bases align to TRBD2. The CDR3 covers 16 residues. With V trimmed by 4 bases and J by 7 bases, 7 bases remained unmatched. Germline loops: CDR1 SGDLS, CDR2 YYNGEE. The CDR3 nucleotides are TGTGCCAGCAGCTTTTACGGGACTAGCGGGAGAAATGAGCAGTTCTTC. Protein sequence: CASSFYGTSGRNEQFF.

The gene calls are TRBV4-2 and TRBJ1-2; 10 bases map to TRBD1. Germline V gene data show CDR1 as LGHNA and CDR2 as YNFKEQ. The trim removed 4 bases at V and 8 bases at J, leaving 10 bases unmatched. The CDR3 runs 15 residues. CDR3 coding DNA: TGTGCCAGCAGCCCCATGGACCGGGACAGGGGAGGCTACACCTTC. This codes for CASSPMDRDRGGYTF.

V and J are TRBV6-1 and TRBJ2-7; D might be TRBD2 (5 bases). Germline loops: CDR1 MNHNS, CDR2 SASEGT. Trimming took 0 bases from V and 2 from J, leaving 8 bases between them. The CDR3 has 14 residues. Here the CDR3 DNA reads TGTGCCAGCAGTGAAGCTCCGGGAACCTACGAGCAGTACTTC. Protein: CASSEAPGTYEQYF.

This chain connects TRBV7-3 to TRBJ1-1, with D possibly TRBD1 on 6 matching bases. V was cut by 1 base and J by 5 bases, with 14 bases left in between. CDR3 length: 15 residues. Per the germline V gene, CDR1 is SGHTA and CDR2 is FQGTGA. This CDR3 is CASSLSGRGWTEAFF. The CDR3 bases are TGTGCCAGCAGCTTAAGTGGCAGGGGCTGGACTGAAGCTTTCTTT.

The chain carries TRBV5-4 and TRBJ2-5; maybe TRBD2 (6 bases). V lost 6 bases, J lost 5 bases, and 14 bases lay in between. Germline V gives CDR1 SGHNT, CDR2 YYREEE (reference sequence). CDR3 length equals 13 residues. As DNA, the CDR3 is TGTGCCAGCACTATGCGGGGCGGTGAGACCCAGTACTTC. It specifies CASTMRGGETQYF. Supplemented by reference TRBV5-4 and TRBJ2-5, the full variable domain reads ETGVTQSPTHLIKTRGQQVTLRCSSQSGHNTVSWYQQALGQGPQFIFQYYREEENGRGNFPPRFSGLQFPNYSSELNVNALELDDSALYLCASTMRGGETQYFGPGTRLLVL.

This rearrangement joins TRBV4-1 to TRBJ1-1; D may be TRBD1 (5 bases). Trimming shortened V by 1 base and J by 4 bases, and 16 bases separated the two germline ends. Germline lookup yields CDR1 MGHRA and CDR2 YSYEKL. The CDR3 runs 16 residues. CDR3 loop: CASSQVPGEWGTEAFF. The CDR3 nucleotides are TGCGCCAGCAGCCAAGTTCCGGGGGAGTGGGGCACTGAAGCTTTCTTT.